This T cell receptor beta chain was sequenced in a study of blood T cell repertoires in COVID-19. Study at large: PBMCs, B-cell-depleted T cells, or T cells were the source of the cDNA or gDNA that made up the material.

Some clones are missing from TCRdb's copy, which holds only in-frame ones; the method was immunoSEQ multiplex PCR. The profile shows a few hundred thousand clones, under 90% of them singletons. The V gene end was trimmed by 9 bases and the J gene end by 2 bases; junction bases not matched to a gene: 11. The CDR3 covers 15 residues. Germline V CDR1 and CDR2: SGHTS, YDEGEE. J is TRBJ2-1 and V is TRBV5-8, with 7 bases fitting TRBD1. The clonotype was recovered from a man younger than 45 with acute COVID-19. Sequencing was performed on PBMCs or T cells enriched from blood (not recorded which). CDR3 residues: CATFFDRVTYNEQFF. For the CDR3, the DNA is TGTGCCACCTTTTTCGACAGGGTCACCTACAATGAGCAGTTCTTC. Combining the CDR3 with reference TRBV5-8 and TRBJ2-1 gives the whole variable domain EAGVTQSPTHLIKTRGQQATLRCSPISGHTSVYWYQQALGLGLQFLLWYDEGEERNRGNFPPRFSGRQFPNYSSELNVNALELEDSALYLCATFFDRVTYNEQFFGPGTRLTVL.